The rows below give T cell receptor beta chains drawn from one sample of a study of technical replicates of blood from a few donors. The assay was immunoSEQ multiplex PCR, and TCRdb's table has in-frame clones only and misses some. In the table there are roughly 76,000 clones, 94% of which are singletons. The sample consisted of T cells isolated from PBMCs. These TCRs come from a human donor in good health. CDR3s include the opening cysteine and the closing phenylalanine or tryptophan. The D gene is left open where the match is weak. The size entry is marked missing in some rows and otherwise reads once, few, many or a size class.

>TRBV28|TRBJ2-3|TRBD1|-
TGTGCCAGCAGTTTATTCGAGGGGACAGGTCCCACAGATACGCAGTATTTT
CASSLFEGTGPTDTQYF
>TRBV28|TRBJ2-7|TRBD2|-
TGTGCCAGCAGACCGGGACTAGACCTTTACGAGCAGTACTTC
CASRPGLDLYEQYF
>TRBV19|TRBJ1-5|-|-
TGTGCCAGTAATGCGGTGGCCGAGTATAGCAATCAGCCCCAGCATTTT
CASNAVAEYSNQPQHF
>TRBV9|TRBJ2-7|TRBD2|-
TGTGCCAGCAGCGTAGGACTAGCGGGGGGGCCAGGGCACGAGCAGTACTTC
CASSVGLAGGPGHEQYF
>TRBV4-1|TRBJ1-1|-|-
TGCGCCAGCAGCAAGCGAGTAGAAGGCGAAGCTTTCTTT
CASSKRVEGEAFF
>TRBV5-1|TRBJ2-3|-|-
TGCGCCAGCAGCTCGCCGGGCAGGGCTGGGACAGATACGCAGTATTTT
CASSSPGRAGTDTQYF
>TRBV29-1|TRBJ2-1|-|-
TGCACCGATCGGACAGTCGGCTCCTACAATGAGCAGTTCTTC
CTDRTVGSYNEQFF
>TRBV28|TRBJ1-1|-|-
TGTGCCAGCAGTTTTTGGGGCAGGAACACTGAAGCTTTCTTT
CASSFWGRNTEAFF
>TRBV7-2|TRBJ1-2|TRBD1|once
TGTGCCAGGCCATCCGGGGACAGGGAAATCTATGGCTACACCTTC
CARPSGDREIYGYTF
>TRBV2|TRBJ2-7|TRBD1|-
TGTGCCAGCAGTGAAACGTGGGACAGGAGCGAGCAGTACTTC
CASSETWDRSEQYF
>TRBV11-3|TRBJ1-1|-|-
TGTGCCAGCCCGGGTCACTACTGGTCACAGAACACTGAAGCTTTCTTT
CASPGHYWSQNTEAFF
>TRBV9|TRBJ1-2|-|-
TGTGCCAGCAGCGTAGCCGGTCAGGGGTTGGGCTACACCTTC
CASSVAGQGLGYTF
>TRBV11-2|TRBJ2-1|-|-
TGTGCCAGCAGCTTAGGACTGGTGAATGAGCAGTTCTTC
CASSLGLVNEQFF
>TRBV5-6|TRBJ2-3|TRBD2|-
TGTGCCAGCAGCAAGGGACTAGCGGGGGGAGGGGTCGCAGATACGCAGTATTTT
CASSKGLAGGGVADTQYF
>TRBV7-3|TRBJ1-1|TRBD1|-
TGTGCCAGCAGCTTACAGGGGGGCACTGAAGCTTTCTTT
CASSLQGGTEAFF
>TRBV5-4|TRBJ2-7|TRBD2|-
TGTGCCAGCAGCTTGGCTAGCGGGGGGCCCTACGAGCAGTACTTC
CASSLASGGPYEQYF
>TRBV5-8|TRBJ1-5|-|-
TGTGCCAGCAGCAAACAGCAGCCCCAGCATTTT
CASSKQQPQHF
>TRBV2|TRBJ2-1|TRBD2|-
TGTGCCAGCAGAGTTCTAGCGGGAGCCGACAATGAGCAGTTCTTC
CASRVLAGADNEQFF
>TRBV7-6|TRBJ2-2|-|-
TGTGCCAGCAGCTTCAGCGGGACCGGGGAGCTGTTTTTT
CASSFSGTGELFF
>TRBV2|TRBJ2-7|-|-
TGTGCCAGCAAAGACAGTCGCTACGAGCAGTACTTC
CASKDSRYEQYF
>TRBV7-2|TRBJ1-1|-|-
TGTGCCAGCAGCTTAGTTGCTAAAGCTTTCTTT
CASSLVAKAFF
>TRBV19|TRBJ2-2|-|-
TGTGCCATAAGAGAACAGTACACCGGGGAGCTGTTTTTT
CAIREQYTGELFF
>TRBV7-6|TRBJ2-2|-|-
TGTGCCAGCAGCTTAGTATTTGTAGAAGCGACGAACACCGGGGAGCTGTTTTTT
CASSLVFVEATNTGELFF
>TRBV15|TRBJ1-4|-|once
TGTGCCACCAGCAGAGATGCGAGAGGGACTAATGAAAAACTGTTTTTT
CATSRDARGTNEKLFF
>TRBV7-9|TRBJ1-1|-|-
TGTGCCAGCACCCGCATGGGGGCCGAGACTGAAGCTTTCTTT
CASTRMGAETEAFF
>TRBV28|TRBJ2-7|-|-
TGTGCCAGCAGTTTCCCCCCGTTATACGAGCAGTACTTC
CASSFPPLYEQYF
>TRBV2|TRBJ1-6|-|-
TGTGCCAGCAGTGCGACAGATAATTCACCCCTCCACTTT
CASSATDNSPLHF
>TRBV4-1|TRBJ2-3|TRBD1|-
TGCGCCAGCAGCGCTCCGGGACAGAGACTTCCAAATACGCAGTATTTT
CASSAPGQRLPNTQYF
>TRBV7-9|TRBJ1-1|TRBD1|-
TGTGCCAGCAGCGCCGCCGGGACAGGGAACACTGAAGCTTTCTTT
CASSAAGTGNTEAFF
>TRBV7-9|TRBJ2-7|-|-
TGTGCCAGCAGCTCCGGGGGACAGTCTCCTCTGGGGCAGTACTTC
CASSSGGQSPLGQYF
>TRBV11-3|TRBJ2-3|-|-
TGTGCCAGCAGCGAACACAGGGCCACAGATACGCAGTATTTT
CASSEHRATDTQYF
>TRBV6-1|TRBJ1-5|-|-
TGTGCCGTTGAGAATAGCAATCAGCCCCAGCATTTT
CAVENSNQPQHF